This record concerns one TCR beta chain sequence. This clone was observed a handful of times. Its recognized antigen is unknown. Within one base of it there is no much larger clone, and no base qualities were kept. The data were taken from a study of control samples from healthy donors and cancer patients (dated by TCRdb to about 2020). Trimming takes 3 bases from V and 2 bases from J, and the germline ends sit 11 bases apart. The germline V gene provides CDR1 ENHRY and CDR2 SYGVKD. Spanning cysteine to phenylalanine, the CDR3 consists of 15 amino acids. The read is trimmed to its CDR3 DNA, 45 bases read in frame from base 1. The library relied on the immunoSEQ multiplex PCR assay. TCRdb limited this immuneACCESS table to in-frame rearrangements with V and J called. A share of clones is missing; checked studies link under half to unresolved V genes, and the rest is unexplained. For this sample the table gives some 110,000 clones, of which 85% to 90% were detected only once. The top ten constitute 2% to 3% of the sample.

This sequence was found in a woman in her seventies in good health. The sample taken for sequencing was blood. The chain uses TRBV10-3 and TRBJ1-3; perhaps TRBD1 is the D gene, with 5 bases matching. The CDR3 region: CAISDLGTTGNTIYF. The nucleotides are TGTGCCATCAGTGATCTCGGGACCACTGGAAACACCATATATTTT.